These T cell receptor beta chains were read from a single sample in a study of CD8 T cells in ankylosing spondylitis. Via MiXCR, TCRdb re-called the 5' RACE reads, giving one row per CDR3 protein. The sample has under 300,000 distinct CDR3 sequences, about 10% seen once. The sequenced sample consisted of blood, either unsorted or a sorted T cell fraction (not recorded which). These receptors were obtained from a male donor with ankylosing spondylitis or in good health (not recorded which). CDR3s include the opening cysteine and the closing phenylalanine or tryptophan. D genes are given only for firm matches. Part of the rows lack a size; the others show once, few, many or a class for expanded clones.

cdr3_nt,cdr3_aa,d_call,clone_size,v_call,j_call
TGTGCCAGCAGCATCCTAGGGTCGGAGACCCAGTACTTC,CASSILGSETQYF,NA,NA,TRBV7-9,TRBJ2-5
TGTGCCAGCAGTCGGGCAGGACATAATTCACCCCTCCACTTT,CASSRAGHNSPLHF,NA,many,TRBV27,TRBJ1-6
TGTGCCAGCAGCCAAGTGGGCATTGGAGCCAAAAACATTCAGTACTTC,CASSQVGIGAKNIQYF,NA,NA,TRBV3-1,TRBJ2-4
TGTACCAGCAGCTCAGGTACAGTCGGTAGCGAGCAGTACTTC,CTSSSGTVGSEQYF,NA,NA,TRBV7-8,TRBJ2-7
TGTGCCAGCAGCTTAGCTAGGTCCGTCACTGAAGCTTTCTTT,CASSLARSVTEAFF,NA,few,TRBV7-2,TRBJ1-1
TGTGCCAGCAGCCGCTTTGGGGGGAGAGAGACCCAGTACTTC,CASSRFGGRETQYF,NA,few,TRBV27,TRBJ2-5
TGTGCCACCAGCGATGTACAGGGAACTAATGAAAAACTGTTTTTT,CATSDVQGTNEKLFF,NA,many,TRBV15,TRBJ1-4
TGTGCCAGCAGCGCGACTAGCGGGGGGCCAACCCAGTACTTC,CASSATSGGPTQYF,TRBD2,many,TRBV9,TRBJ2-5
TGTGCCAGCTCACCGCCCTTGGGGGGGAGCTTCTACAATGAGCAGTTCTTC,CASSPPLGGSFYNEQFF,TRBD2,NA,TRBV18,TRBJ2-1
TGTGCCAGCAGTGACATGGGTAAAGGGGCCCAGTACTTC,CASSDMGKGAQYF,NA,few,TRBV2,TRBJ2-5
TGTGCCAGCAGCCTTGGCCCCAGAGCAGATACGCAGTATTTT,CASSLGPRADTQYF,NA,many,TRBV3-1,TRBJ2-3
TGTGCCAGCAGTTCTGAGCTTGAGCAGTTCTTC,CASSSELEQFF,NA,many,TRBV12-3/TRBV12-4,TRBJ2-1
TGCAGCGTCGCGGGGAGATTGAACACTGAAGCTTTCTTT,CSVAGRLNTEAFF,NA,many,TRBV29-1,TRBJ1-1
TGTGCCAGCAGTTGGGGCGGGGAGGCCGGGGAGCTGTTTTTT,CASSWGGEAGELFF,NA,many,TRBV6-5,TRBJ2-2
TGTGCCAGCAGCTTAGATCGGGAGCAGTACTTC,CASSLDREQYF,NA,many,TRBV7-8,TRBJ2-7
TGTGCCAGCAGGCCCCTTGGGGGATGGCAAGAGACCCAGTACTTC,CASRPLGGWQETQYF,NA,NA,TRBV2,TRBJ2-5
TGTGCCAGCAGCTTAGTGGCAGGGGATACGCAGTATTTT,CASSLVAGDTQYF,NA,many,TRBV7-2,TRBJ2-3
TGTGCCAGCCGGAGGCTGGGCGAGCAGTACTTC,CASRRLGEQYF,NA,NA,TRBV7-2,TRBJ2-7
TGCAGCGCCGGGGACAGGGAGGACTATGGCTACACCTTC,CSAGDREDYGYTF,TRBD1,few,TRBV29-1,TRBJ1-2
TGCAGTGCTAGAAACATTAACTATGGCTACACCTTC,CSARNINYGYTF,NA,many,TRBV20-1,TRBJ1-2
TGTGCCAGCAGCCCCCCGGGGGACCTTATGAACACTGAAGCTTTCTTT,CASSPPGDLMNTEAFF,NA,few,TRBV7-9,TRBJ1-1
TGTGCCAGCTCACCACCGGTGGGGGCCTACAATGAGCAGTTCTTC,CASSPPVGAYNEQFF,NA,NA,TRBV18,TRBJ2-1